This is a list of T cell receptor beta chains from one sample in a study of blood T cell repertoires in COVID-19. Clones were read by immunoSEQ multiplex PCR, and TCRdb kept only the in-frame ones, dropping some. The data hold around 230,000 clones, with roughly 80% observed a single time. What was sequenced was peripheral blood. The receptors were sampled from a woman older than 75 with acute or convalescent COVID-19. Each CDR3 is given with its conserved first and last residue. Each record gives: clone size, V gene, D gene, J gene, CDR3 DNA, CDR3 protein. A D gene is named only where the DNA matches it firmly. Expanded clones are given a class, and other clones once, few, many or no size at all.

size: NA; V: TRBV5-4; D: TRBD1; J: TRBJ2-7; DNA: TGTGCCAGATTTCAGTGGGAAGACAGGGTAAATTTCTACGAGCAGTACTTC; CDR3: CARFQWEDRVNFYEQYF
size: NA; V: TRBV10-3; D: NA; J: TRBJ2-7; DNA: TGTGCCATCAGTGACAGGGCAGTCACAGAGGCTCTGTACGAGCAGTACTTC; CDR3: CAISDRAVTEALYEQYF
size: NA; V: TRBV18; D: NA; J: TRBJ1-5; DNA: TGTGCCAGCTCATCGCAGTCAGGGTCGAGTCAGCCCCAGCATTTT; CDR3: CASSSQSGSSQPQHF
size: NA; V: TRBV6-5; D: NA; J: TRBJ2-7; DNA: TGTGCCAGCAGTTACTCGGCGGGGTGGGAGCAGTACTTC; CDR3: CASSYSAGWEQYF
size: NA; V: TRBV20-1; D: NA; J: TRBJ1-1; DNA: TGCAGTGCTAGTAGGCCGGGGATCACTGAAGCTTTCTTT; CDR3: CSASRPGITEAFF
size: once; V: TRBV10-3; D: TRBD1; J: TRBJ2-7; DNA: TGTGCCATCAGGGACAGGGCGGAGTCCGGCCCCATCGAGCAGTACTTC; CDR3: CAIRDRAESGPIEQYF
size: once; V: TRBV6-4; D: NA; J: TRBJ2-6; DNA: TGTGCCAGCAGGGAGGGACTTGGGGCCAACGTCCTGACTTTC; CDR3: CASREGLGANVLTF
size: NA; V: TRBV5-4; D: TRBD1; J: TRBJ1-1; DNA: TGTGCCAGCAGCCTAGGACAGGGCGGCCTCAACACTGAAGCTTTCTTT; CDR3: CASSLGQGGLNTEAFF
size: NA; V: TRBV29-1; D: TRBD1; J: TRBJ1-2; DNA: TGCAGCGTTCCCGGACAGGTCGGCTACACCTTC; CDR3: CSVPGQVGYTF
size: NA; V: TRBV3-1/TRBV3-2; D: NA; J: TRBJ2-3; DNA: TGTGCCAGCAGCCAAGATGGGGGCGGGAGCACAGATACGCAGTATTTT; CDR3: CASSQDGGGSTDTQYF
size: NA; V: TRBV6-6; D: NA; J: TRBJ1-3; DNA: TGTGCCAGCAGTTACTCGGCGGGGGAAGCTGGAAACACCATATATTTT; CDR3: CASSYSAGEAGNTIYF
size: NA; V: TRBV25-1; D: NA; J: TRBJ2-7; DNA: TGTGCCAGCAGTCACACGGGCTACGAGCAGTACTTC; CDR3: CASSHTGYEQYF
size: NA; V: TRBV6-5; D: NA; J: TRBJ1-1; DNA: TGTGCCACCAGAGAGGAGGATCTGAACACTGAAGCTTTCTTT; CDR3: CATREEDLNTEAFF
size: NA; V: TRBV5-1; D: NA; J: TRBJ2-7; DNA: TGCGCCAGCACCTCGGACAGCTCCTACGAGCAGTACTTC; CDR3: CASTSDSSYEQYF
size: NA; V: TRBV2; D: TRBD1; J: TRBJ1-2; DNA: TGTGCCAGCAGCCTGGGACAGACGAACTATGGCTACACCTTC; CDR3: CASSLGQTNYGYTF
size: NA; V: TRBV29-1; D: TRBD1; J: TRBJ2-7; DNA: TGCAGCGTTAGTTGGACAGGGGGCGGAGAGCAGTACTTC; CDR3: CSVSWTGGGEQYF
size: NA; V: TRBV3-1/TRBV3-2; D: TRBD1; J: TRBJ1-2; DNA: TGTGCCAGCAGCCTTATTGGACAGGCTAACTATGGCTACACCTTC; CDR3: CASSLIGQANYGYTF
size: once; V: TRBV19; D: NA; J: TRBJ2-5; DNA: TGTGCCAGTAGTATGTCTCAGGGAGGAGAGACCCAGTACTTC; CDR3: CASSMSQGGETQYF
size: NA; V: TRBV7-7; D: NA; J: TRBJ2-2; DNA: TGTGCCAGCAGCTCAACGAACACCGGGGAGCTGTTTTTT; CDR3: CASSSTNTGELFF
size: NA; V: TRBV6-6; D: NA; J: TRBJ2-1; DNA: TGTGCCAGCAGTACCCCTAGTTACAATGAGCAGTTCTTC; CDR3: CASSTPSYNEQFF
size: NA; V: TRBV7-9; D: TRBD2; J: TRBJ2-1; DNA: TGTGCCAGCAGCCTACTAGCGGGAGTCCCCGGGAATGAGCAGTTCTTC; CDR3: CASSLLAGVPGNEQFF
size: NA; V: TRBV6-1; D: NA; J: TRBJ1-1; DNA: TGTGCCAGCAGTGAAGCAGGAGGCAGGAACACTGAAGCTTTCTTT; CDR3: CASSEAGGRNTEAFF
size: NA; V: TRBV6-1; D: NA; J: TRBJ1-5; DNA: TGTGCCAGCAGTGAAGGTCCCGGTCTATATCAGCCCCAGCATTTT; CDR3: CASSEGPGLYQPQHF
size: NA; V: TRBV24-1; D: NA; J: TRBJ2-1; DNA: TGTGCCACCAGACAGGGAAGGGGCGAGCAGTTCTTC; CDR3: CATRQGRGEQFF
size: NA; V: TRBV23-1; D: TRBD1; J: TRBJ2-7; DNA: TGCGCCAGCAGTCAGACCGGGACAGCCCACTACGAGCAGTACTTC; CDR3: CASSQTGTAHYEQYF
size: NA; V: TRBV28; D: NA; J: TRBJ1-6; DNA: TGTGCCAGCAGTTTATTGGGGGCTTCACCCCTCCACTTT; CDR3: CASSLLGASPLHF
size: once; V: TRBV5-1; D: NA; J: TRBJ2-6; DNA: TGCGCCAGCAGCTCCGGGAGCTCTGGGGCCAACGTCCTGACTTTC; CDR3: CASSSGSSGANVLTF
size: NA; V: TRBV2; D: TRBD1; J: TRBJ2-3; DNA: TGTGCCAGCGCGACAGGGTTCGGGACAGATACGCAGTATTTT; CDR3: CASATGFGTDTQYF
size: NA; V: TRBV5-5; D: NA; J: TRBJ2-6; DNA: TGTGCCAGCAGCTTGGACAGGCCTGGGGCCAACGTCCTGACTTTC; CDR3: CASSLDRPGANVLTF
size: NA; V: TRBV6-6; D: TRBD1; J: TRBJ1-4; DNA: TGTGCCAGCAGGGACTTCCGGGACAGTGGTGAAAAACTGTTTTTT; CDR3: CASRDFRDSGEKLFF
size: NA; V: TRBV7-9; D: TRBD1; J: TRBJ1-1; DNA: TGTGCCAGCAGCTTACAACAGGGGAGACAGGACGCTTTCTTT; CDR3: CASSLQQGRQDAFF
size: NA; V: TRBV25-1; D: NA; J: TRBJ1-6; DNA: TGTGCCAGCAGTGATCAAAAAACAGGGAATTCACCCCTCCACTTT; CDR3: CASSDQKTGNSPLHF
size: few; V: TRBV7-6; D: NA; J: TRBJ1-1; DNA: TGTGCCAGCAGTCCTAGAACGGGTGGATACACTGAAGCTTTCTTT; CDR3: CASSPRTGGYTEAFF
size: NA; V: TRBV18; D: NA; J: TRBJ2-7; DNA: TGTGCCAGCTCACTCCGACAAGCCGGTGGGTCCCCTTACGAGCAGTACTTC; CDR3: CASSLRQAGGSPYEQYF
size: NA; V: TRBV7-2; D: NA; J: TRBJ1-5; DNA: TGTGCCAGCAGCTCCACAGGGTCCCGGGACCAGCCCCAGCATTTT; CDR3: CASSSTGSRDQPQHF
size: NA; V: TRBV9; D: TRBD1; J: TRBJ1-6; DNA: TGTGCCAGCAGCGCAAGGACAGGGAATTCTTCACCCCTCCACTTT; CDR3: CASSARTGNSSPLHF
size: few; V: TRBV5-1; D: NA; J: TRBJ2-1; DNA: TGCGCCAGCAGCTTGGCCGCGCGACTGTACAATGAGCAGTTCTTC; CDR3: CASSLAARLYNEQFF
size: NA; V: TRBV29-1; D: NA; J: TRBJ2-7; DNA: TGCAGCGCCCGGGCTACAGGGATAGAGGAGCAGTACTTC; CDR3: CSARATGIEEQYF
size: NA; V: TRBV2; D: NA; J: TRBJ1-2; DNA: TGTGCCAGCAGTGAAGAGCCGGTTTATGGCTACACCTTC; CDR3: CASSEEPVYGYTF
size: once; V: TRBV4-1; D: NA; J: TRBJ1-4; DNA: TGCGCCAGCAGCCAAGCTTCAGGGAACACTAATGAAAAACTGTTTTTT; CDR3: CASSQASGNTNEKLFF
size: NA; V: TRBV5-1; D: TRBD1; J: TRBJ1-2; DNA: TGCGCCAGCAGCCGGGACAGACAAATCAATGGCTACACCTTC; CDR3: CASSRDRQINGYTF
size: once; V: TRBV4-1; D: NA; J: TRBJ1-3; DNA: TGCGCCAGCAGCCAGGCCCGGGCGGGGTGGGACACCATATATTTT; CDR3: CASSQARAGWDTIYF
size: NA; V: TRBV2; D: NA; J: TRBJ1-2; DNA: TGTGCCACCGTTCTAAGGGGCAGCAACTATGGCTACACCTTC; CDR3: CATVLRGSNYGYTF
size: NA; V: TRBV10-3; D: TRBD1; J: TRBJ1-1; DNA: TGTGCCATCAGGGAGGGACAGGGTGGCACTGAAGCTTTCTTT; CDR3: CAIREGQGGTEAFF
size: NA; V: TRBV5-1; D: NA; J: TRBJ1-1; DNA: TGCGCCAGCAGCTTGACGAGGGACACTGAAGCTTTCTTT; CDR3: CASSLTRDTEAFF
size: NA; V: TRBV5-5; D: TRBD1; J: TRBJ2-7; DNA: TGTGCCAGCAGTTGGGACAGTTACGAGCAGTACTTC; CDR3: CASSWDSYEQYF
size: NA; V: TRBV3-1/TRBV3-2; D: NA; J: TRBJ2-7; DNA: TGTGCCAGCAGCCAAGAGGGGCATAGTTTGAACTTC; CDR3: CASSQEGHSLNF
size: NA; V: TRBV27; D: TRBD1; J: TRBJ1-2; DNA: TGTGCCAGCAGTTTAAGCCCGGGACAGACATCTAACTATGGCTACACCTTC; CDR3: CASSLSPGQTSNYGYTF
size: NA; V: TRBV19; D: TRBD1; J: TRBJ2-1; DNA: TGTGCCAGTAGTATCCTGGACAGGGTTGAGGGGGGCTTGTCCTACAATGAGCAGTTCTTC; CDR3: CASSILDRVEGGLSYNEQFF
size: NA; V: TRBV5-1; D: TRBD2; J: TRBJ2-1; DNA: TGCGCCAGCAGCCTCGGAAAATCTAGCGGGAGGTACAATGAGCAGTTCTTC; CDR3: CASSLGKSSGRYNEQFF
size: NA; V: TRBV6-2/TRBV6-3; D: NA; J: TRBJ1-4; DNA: TGTGCCAGCAGTTCGACAGCGACTAATGAAAAACTGTTTTTT; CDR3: CASSSTATNEKLFF
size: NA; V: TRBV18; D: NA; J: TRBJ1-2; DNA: TGTGCCAGCTCACCCCGGGACACGGTCGGATATGGCTACACCTTC; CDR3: CASSPRDTVGYGYTF
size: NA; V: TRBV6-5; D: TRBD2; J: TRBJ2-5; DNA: TGTGCCAGCAGTTTACTAGCGGGAGTAAGAGAGACCCAGTACTTC; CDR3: CASSLLAGVRETQYF
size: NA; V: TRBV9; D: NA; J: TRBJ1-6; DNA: TGTGCCAGCAGCGTAGGGCCTAATTCACCCCTCCACTTT; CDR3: CASSVGPNSPLHF
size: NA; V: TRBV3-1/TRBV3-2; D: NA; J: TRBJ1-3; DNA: TGTGCCAGCAGCCAAGGAGCCTCTGGAAACACCATATATTTT; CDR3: CASSQGASGNTIYF